These 5 T cell receptor beta chains originate from one sample sequenced in a study of cytomegalovirus exposure and HLA in healthy donors. Libraries were prepared by immunoSEQ multiplex PCR; TCRdb keeps only in-frame clonotypes and omits some of them. In the table there are about 70,000 clones, more than 85% of which are singletons. The source material was PBMCs. Receptor source: a man between 18 and 35 years old in good health and CMV-seropositive.

The CDR3 spells CASSLDPEREQFF. CDR3 nucleotide sequence: TGTGCCAGCAGCTTAGACCCGGAGAGGGAGCAGTTCTTC. The chain uses TRBV7-9 and TRBJ2-1, with D hard to call. Trimming left V 1 base short and J 10 bases short, with 11 bases between. The germline V gene encodes CDR1 SEHNR and CDR2 FQNEAQ (reference sequence). The length of the CDR3 is 13 residues.

The chain carries TRBV7-9 and TRBJ1-3; 7 nucleotides line up with TRBD1. This CDR3 is built from 15 residues. Germline lookup yields CDR1 SEHNR and CDR2 FQNEAQ (reference sequence). Unmatched junction bases numbered 14, after V lost 1 base and J lost 14 bases. This CDR3 is CASSLGRGQISILYF. The DNA for the CDR3 is TGTGCCAGCAGCTTAGGAAGGGGGCAGATCTCAATCTTATATTTT.

The chain is built from TRBV6-7 and TRBJ2-7, with 8 bases lining up with TRBD2. TRBV6-7 is sorted into the ORF group, with uncertain function. The CDR3 consists of 16 residues. The trim removed 2 bases at V and 5 bases at J, leaving 11 bases unmatched. The CDR3 DNA is TGTGCCAGCAGTTACGTTAGCGGGGTAGCGGGCCACGAGCAGTACTTC. Its translation is CASSYVSGVAGHEQYF.

In this sample, this clone turned up once. The chain joins TRBV15 to TRBJ2-3; 7 bases are a match to TRBD2. CDR1 LNHNV and CDR2 YYDKDF come from the germline V gene (reference sequence). This CDR3 spans 13 amino acids. The trim removed 9 bases at V and 1 base at J, leaving 4 bases unmatched. The CDR3 nucleotides read TGTGCCACAGGGGCGGGAGGCACAGATACGCAGTATTTT. This gives the protein CATGAGGTDTQYF.

The gene calls are TRBV5-6 and TRBJ1-5, with D tentatively TRBD1 (5 bases). Trimming stripped 4 bases from V and 5 bases from J, with 19 bases between. The CDR3 loop spans 16 amino acids. The germline gives CDR1 SGHDT, CDR2 YYEEEE. Here the CDR3 reads CASSSLEGTGDQPQHF. The CDR3 nucleotides are TGTGCCAGCAGCAGCCTTGAGGGAACGGGGGATCAGCCCCAGCATTTT.